This record covers a single TCR beta chain. V lost 3 bases and J 5 bases, leaving 13 bases between the germline ends. Germline CDR1 is SQVTM and CDR2 is ANQGSEA. The CDR3 covers 14 residues. This record comes from a study of response to subunit inactivated influenza vaccine. From the RT-PCR reads, TCRdb called clonotypes with MiXCR, one entry per CDR3 protein. The table records 250,000 to 350,000 distinct CDR3 sequences, 22% of them present only once. Source: PBMCs from blood, taken roughly 20 months after vaccination. The V gene is TRBV29-1, the J gene TRBJ2-2; weak D call: TRBD2 (6 bases). This TCR was recovered from a man between 50 and 75 years old who received an inactivated influenza vaccine. This CDR3 is CSVDLGGWTGELFF. DNA of the CDR3: TGCAGCGTTGATTTGGGGGGATGGACCGGGGAGCTGTTTTTT.